Given below is one T cell receptor beta chain in context. The data derive from a study of blood T cell repertoires in COVID-19. Whole-study context: COVID-19 samples collected from the United States, Italy and Spain covered acute and convalescent phases.

The CDR3 covers 14 residues. The V gene lost 3 bases and the J gene lost 4 bases, with 15 bases spanning the gap. Germline CDR1 is GTSNPN and CDR2 is SVGIG (reference sequence). The repertoire was sequenced with immunoSEQ multiplex PCR; TCRdb's copy has only in-frame clones and lacks some. The table has 220,000 or so clones, approximately 84% seen once. The sample consisted of peripheral blood. This TCR derives from a woman aged 55-69 years with acute or convalescent COVID-19. The chain recombines TRBV30 with TRBJ1-2, with D perhaps matching TRBD1 (5 bases). DNA for the CDR3: TGTGCCTGGAGACTTCCCGGGACTCTCTATGGCTACACCTTC. Translation gives CAWRLPGTLYGYTF.